This T cell receptor (beta chain) derives from a study of Graves' ophthalmopathy and Graves' hyperthyroidism. Whole-study context: Blood was drawn at initial diagnosis, before any treatment.

In this cohort, patients with other autoimmune diseases, uncontrolled infections, pregnancy or lactation were excluded. Germline values: CDR1 MNHNS, CDR2 SASEGT. Between the trimmed V and J ends, which lost 5 bases and 10 bases, there was a span of 14 bases. There are 12 residues in the CDR3. This clonotype was found many times. Its matching antigen is unknown. Amplification from RNA transcripts yielded the TCR beta CDR3 regions. A first-round RT-PCR used HTBI primers, followed by a second-round multiplex PCR. Each CDR3 protein is one row after TCRdb ran MiXCR on the multiplex PCR reads. This sample has approximately 410,000 distinct CDR3 sequences; 15% occur once, and the top ten carry around 6.6%. Study-wide points: Blood shared most expanded thyroid clonotypes above 0.001 frequency.

Sequenced material: peripheral blood. This TCR came from a woman in her late teens or twenties with stable Graves' hyperthyroidism. This chain joins TRBV6-1 and TRBJ1-1, with a weak D call TRBD1 (5 bases). The CDR3 loop is CASSPGPPSAFF. The DNA of the CDR3 is TGTGCCAGCAGTCCGGGACCCCCCTCAGCTTTCTTT.